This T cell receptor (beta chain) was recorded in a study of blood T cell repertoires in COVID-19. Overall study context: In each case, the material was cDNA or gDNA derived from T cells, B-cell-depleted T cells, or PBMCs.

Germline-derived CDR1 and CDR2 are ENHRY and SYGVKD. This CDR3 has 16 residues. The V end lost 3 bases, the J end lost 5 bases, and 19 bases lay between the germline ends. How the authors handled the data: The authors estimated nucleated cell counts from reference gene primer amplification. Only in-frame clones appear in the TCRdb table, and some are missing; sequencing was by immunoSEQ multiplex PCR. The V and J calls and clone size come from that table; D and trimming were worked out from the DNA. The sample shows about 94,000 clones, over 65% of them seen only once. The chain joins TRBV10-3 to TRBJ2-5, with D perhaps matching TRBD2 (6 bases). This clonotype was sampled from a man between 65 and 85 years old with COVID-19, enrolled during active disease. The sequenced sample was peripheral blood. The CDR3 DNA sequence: TGTGCCATCAGTGACTTCGCGGGACCCGGGAAGGAGACCCAGTACTTC. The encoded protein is CAISDFAGPGKETQYF.